The 23 T cell receptor beta chains presented below share a single source sample, sequenced in a study of shared clonotypes between healthy human individuals. The protocol was immunoSEQ multiplex PCR, while the TCRdb copy is restricted to in-frame clones and leaves out a portion. There are some 2.4 million clones in the sample; approximately 93% occur only once, and approximately 0.37% lies in the top ten. Source material: naive CD4+ T cells from PBMCs. Subset here: CD45RA+ positively selected. The receptors were sampled from a man younger than 30 in good health. Some clones in this sample may be carry-over from other donors' samples.

The V and J genes are TRBV7-3 and TRBJ2-5; 8 positions agree with TRBD2. Trimming removed 5 bases from V and 2 bases from J; junction bases left unmatched: 7. Looked up from germline, CDR1 is SGHTA and CDR2 is FQGTGA. The CDR3 covers 15 residues. The CDR3, as DNA: TGTGCCAGCAGCACACGTTCGGGGGGGCAAGAGACCCAGTACTTC. Its translation: CASSTRSGGQETQYF.

The rearrangement links TRBV4-2 to TRBJ2-3; the D gene is possibly TRBD1 (5 bases). Germline V gives CDR1 LGHNA, CDR2 YNFKEQ. Trimming took 1 base from V and 0 from J, leaving 14 bases between them. The CDR3 contains 17 residues. The CDR3 DNA is TGTGCCAGCAGCCAAGCCCGGCTGGGGCCGAGCACAGATACGCAGTATTTT. Protein: CASSQARLGPSTDTQYF.

The rearrangement links TRBV6-5 to TRBJ1-2; D is possibly TRBD1 (5 bases). There are 15 residues in the CDR3. Trimming took 6 bases from V and 3 from J, leaving 17 bases between them. The V gene's germline CDR1 is MNHEY and CDR2 SVGAGI. The CDR3 DNA is TGTGCCAGCAGACCCCGGGGGGTGACGGACTATGGCTACACCTTC. Protein: CASRPRGVTDYGYTF.

The V and J genes are TRBV28 and TRBJ1-2; D remains ambiguous. The CDR3 is 15 amino acids. The germline gives CDR1 MDHEN, CDR2 SYDVKM. Trimming stripped 3 bases from V and 5 bases from J, with 16 bases between. CDR3 DNA sequence: TGTGCCAGCAGTTTCCCCCGGGGAGGAATATATGGCTACACCTTC. Its translation: CASSFPRGGIYGYTF.

This clone appeared a single time. This chain joins TRBV19 and TRBJ2-1; 7 bases agree with TRBD2. The V gene end was trimmed by 6 bases and the J gene end by 2 bases; junction bases not matched to a gene: 13. The CDR3 covers 17 residues. Germline CDR1 reads LNHDA; CDR2 reads SQIVND (reference sequence). CDR3 sequence reads: CASSPGTTRAPYNEQFF. The CDR3 nucleotides read TGTGCCAGTAGCCCCGGGACTACTAGGGCCCCCTACAATGAGCAGTTCTTC.

The chain links TRBV11-2 to TRBJ1-2, with TRBD1 matching over 8 bases. Unmatched junction bases numbered 4, after V lost 0 bases and J lost 4 bases. Per germline, CDR1 SGHAT and CDR2 FQNNGV. CDR3 length equals 15 residues. In DNA form, the CDR3 reads TGTGCCAGCAGCTTAGAAGGACAGGGCATCTATGGCTACACCTTC. As protein: CASSLEGQGIYGYTF.

This clone was seen just once. The rearrangement links TRBV5-6 to TRBJ2-5; D not certain. Near its end, the DNA agrees better with TRBJ2-7, so the J call may be wrong. Per germline, CDR1 SGHDT and CDR2 YYEEEE. CDR3 size: 11 residues. In nucleotides, the CDR3 is TGTGCCAGCAGCACGCATTACGAGCAGTACTTC. Translating gives CASSTHYEQYF.

The chain uses TRBV10-3 and TRBJ2-1; a possible D gene is TRBD2 (7 bases). With 4 bases removed from V and 4 bases from J, the gap between germline ends came to 17 bases. Looked up from germline, CDR1 is ENHRY and CDR2 is SYGVKD. This CDR3 is 16 amino acids long. This CDR3 is CAISGGASGAYNEQFF. Here the CDR3 DNA reads TGTGCCATCAGTGGGGGGGCGAGCGGGGCTTACAATGAGCAGTTCTTC.

This clone was seen more than once but under ten times. V is TRBV29-1 and J is TRBJ1-2, with D possibly being TRBD1 (5 bases). Germline loops: CDR1 SQVTM, CDR2 ANQGSEA. There are 12 residues in the CDR3. The CDR3 DNA reads as TGCAACGCGGGGCAGGGAGAGGATGGCTACACCTTC. It specifies CNAGQGEDGYTF.

Worth noting for this clone: The same CDR3 can be traced to other DNA sequences in this sample. Here the CDR3 reads CASSGTYTEAFF. CDR3 in DNA: TGTGCCAGCAGTGGGACCTACACTGAAGCTTTCTTT. The rearrangement uses TRBV6-1 and TRBJ1-1; no definite D call. Trimming cost V 4 bases and J 3 bases, with 6 bases left between them. This CDR3 region has 12 residues. Germline-derived CDR1 and CDR2 are MNHNS and SASEGT.

This clone appeared a single time. This rearrangement joins TRBV28 to TRBJ2-3, with D possibly TRBD2 on 6 matching bases. V lost 3 bases and J 7 bases, leaving 14 bases between the germline ends. The CDR3 is 14 residues long. Germline V gene data show CDR1 as MDHEN and CDR2 as SYDVKM. CDR3 sequence reads: CASSFGGVVNTQYF. CDR3 nucleotide sequence: TGTGCCAGCAGTTTCGGAGGGGTGGTAAATACGCAGTATTTT.

The chain joins TRBV2 to TRBJ1-5, with 9 bases identical to TRBD1. Trimming cost V 6 bases and J 3 bases; bases outside gene matches: 3. The CDR3 extends over 14 amino acids. CDR1 is SNHLY, CDR2 FYNNEI, per germline. CDR3 amino acids: CASRRTGDNQPQHF. The CDR3 nucleotides read TGTGCCAGCAGGAGGACAGGGGACAATCAGCCCCAGCATTTT. The full variable domain, with the rest looked up from reference TRBV2 and TRBJ1-5, is EPEVTQTPSHQVTQMGQEVILRCVPISNHLYFYWYRQILGQKVEFLVSFYNNEISEKSEIFDDQFSVERPDGSNFTLKIRSTKLEDSAMYFCASRRTGDNQPQHFGDGTRLSIL.

This chain joins TRBV27 and TRBJ2-7; TRBD2 matches at 11 bases. The CDR3 spans 16 residues. CDR1 MNHEY and CDR2 SMNVEV come from the germline V gene (reference sequence). The ends lost 8 bases at V and 0 bases at J; junction bases unmatched: 9. DNA of the CDR3: TGTGCCAGCCAGGGCCCTAGCGGGAGGAGCTCCTACGAGCAGTACTTC. It translates to CASQGPSGRSSYEQYF.

The chain couples TRBV27 to TRBJ2-7, with unresolved D. Trimming cost V 5 bases and J 7 bases, with 18 bases left between them. This CDR3 contains 14 residues. Germline V CDR1 and CDR2: MNHEY, SMNVEV (reference sequence). The CDR3 here is CASSQTWLGLEQYF. CDR3 sequence (DNA): TGTGCCAGCAGTCAGACCTGGTTAGGGTTGGAGCAGTACTTC.

V usage is TRBV2 and J usage is TRBJ2-1; TRBD2 agrees at 9 bases. Trimming at V came to 4 bases and at J to 7 bases, leaving 8 bases not matched to a gene. The CDR3 has 15 amino acids. Looked up from germline, CDR1 is SNHLY and CDR2 is FYNNEI. The CDR3 protein is CASSVAGGPRNEQFF. In DNA, the CDR3 is TGTGCCAGCAGTGTCGCGGGAGGGCCTAGGAATGAGCAGTTCTTC.

V gene TRBV5-1 combines with J gene TRBJ2-3, with TRBD2 matching over 7 bases. In germline, CDR1 is SGHRS, CDR2 YFSETQ. The CDR3 has 14 amino acids. J was trimmed by 4 bases and V by 4 bases; bases with no gene match: 6. DNA of the CDR3: TGCGCCAGCAGCGGCGGGAGTTGGGCAGATACGCAGTATTTT. This gives the protein CASSGGSWADTQYF.

The chain recombines TRBV29-1 with TRBJ2-2; 9 nucleotides line up with TRBD2. CDR3 size: 14 residues. With 3 bases clipped from V and 6 bases from J, the junction kept 5 bases outside the gene matches. Germline-derived CDR1 and CDR2 are SQVTM and ANQGSEA. The CDR3 reads CSVDKGLASGELFF. The CDR3, as DNA: TGCAGCGTTGATAAAGGACTAGCGTCCGGGGAGCTGTTTTTT.

This chain connects TRBV30 to TRBJ1-5; TRBD1 matches at 9 bases. The V gene end was trimmed by 0 bases and the J gene end by 4 bases; junction bases not matched to a gene: 4. CDR3 size: 15 residues. CDR1 is GTSNPN, CDR2 SVGIG, per germline (reference sequence). The CDR3 protein is CAWSVIGTGNQPQHF. CDR3 DNA: TGTGCCTGGAGTGTGATCGGGACAGGGAATCAGCCCCAGCATTTT. Full variable domain (outside the CDR3, taken from reference TRBV30 and TRBJ1-5): SQTIHQWPATLVQPVGSPLSLECTVEGTSNPNLYWYRQAAGRGLQLLFYSVGIGQISSEVPQNLSASRPQDRQFILSSKKLLLSDSGFYLCAWSVIGTGNQPQHFGDGTRLSIL.

The chain links TRBV5-6 to TRBJ2-7, with D maybe TRBD1 (6 bases). The V gene lost 5 bases and the J gene lost 1 base, with 10 bases spanning the gap. This CDR3 is 13 amino acids long. Germline V gene data show CDR1 as SGHDT and CDR2 as YYEEEE. The DNA of the CDR3 is TGTGCCAGCAGAACGACAGGATCCTACGAGCAGTACTTC. Protein sequence: CASRTTGSYEQYF.

This sequence joins TRBV6-1 and TRBJ1-1; D unresolved. The CDR3 totals 12 residues. V was trimmed by 6 bases and J by 3 bases, leaving 8 bases between them. Germline CDR1 MNHNS, CDR2 SASEGT. CDR3 in DNA: TGTGCCAGCAGGAGATTAGACACTGAAGCTTTCTTT. Its protein product is CASRRLDTEAFF.

The rearrangement links TRBV9 to TRBJ2-7, with TRBD1 identical over 7 bases. Germline CDR1 SGDLS, CDR2 YYNGEE. The J segment lost 5 bases and the V segment lost 4 bases, leaving 21 bases of the junction unmatched. This CDR3 has 18 residues. CDR3 sequence (DNA): TGTGCCAGCAGCTCCTCTACCGGGACAGACCTAGGTAGCGACGAGCAGTACTTC. Translating it yields CASSSSTGTDLGSDEQYF.

The gene calls are TRBV5-1 and TRBJ2-5; 10 nucleotides match TRBD1. The CDR3 loop spans 18 amino acids. CDR1 SGHRS and CDR2 YFSETQ come from the germline V gene. V trimming: 1 base; J trimming: 3 bases; junction bases outside the gene matches: 12. CDR3 protein: CASSLFGDRGGYKETQYF. In nucleotides, the CDR3 is TGCGCCAGCAGCTTGTTCGGGGACAGGGGAGGATATAAAGAGACCCAGTACTTC.

Only a few counts were recorded for this clone. The chain couples TRBV29-1 to TRBJ2-5, with 9 bases aligning to TRBD2. The CDR3 is 12 amino acids. Germline V CDR1 and CDR2: SQVTM, ANQGSEA. Trimming removed 8 bases from V and 6 bases from J; junction bases left unmatched: 7. In DNA form, the CDR3 reads TGCAGCTCTCGGACTAGCGAAAAGACCCAGTACTTC. This encodes CSSRTSEKTQYF.